Presented here are 23 T cell receptor beta chains from one specimen sequenced in a study of blood T cell repertoires in COVID-19. Profiled with immunoSEQ multiplex PCR; TCRdb holds only in-frame clones, not every one. Of 55,000 to 90,000 clones in the sample, around 90% are singletons; the top ten hold approximately 14%. Sequencing was carried out using peripheral blood. These receptors all come from a human donor with active COVID-19. The donor label of this sample is uncertain.

The chain combines TRBV29-1 with TRBJ1-4; the match to TRBD1 covers 7 bases. Germline loops: CDR1 SQVTM, CDR2 ANQGSEA. The CDR3 consists of 14 residues. The CDR3 DNA sequence: TGCAGTCTTGACAGGGCGGGATTGCATGAAAAACTGTTTTTT. This translates into CSLDRAGLHEKLFF.

The chain recombines TRBV28 with TRBJ1-4, with D unclear. The germline V and J ends were trimmed by 5 bases and 10 bases, with 17 bases remaining between them. From germline, CDR1 is MDHEN and CDR2 SYDVKM. The CDR3 covers 14 residues. CDR3 sequence reads: CASSLGRGRGKLFF. DNA for the CDR3: TGTGCCAGCAGTCTCGGCCGAGGCCGGGGAAAACTGTTTTTT.

Here the CDR3 reads CASSQERAGGTDTQYF. The CDR3 DNA sequence: TGCGCCAGCAGCCAAGAACGAGCGGGAGGGACAGATACGCAGTATTTT. The chain recombines TRBV4-3 with TRBJ2-3; 10 bases are a match to TRBD2. The germline V gene has CDR1 LGHNA and CDR2 YSLEER. The CDR3 length is 16 residues. V lost 0 bases and J lost 3; bases outside the gene matches: 3.

This clone was found once. This chain uses TRBV3-1 (or the pseudogene TRBV3-2) with TRBJ1-5; a possible D gene is TRBD1 (6 bases). This CDR3 is built from 15 residues. Per the germline V gene, CDR1 is LGHDT and CDR2 is YNNKEL (reference sequence). V lost 5 bases and J 1 base, leaving 12 bases between the germline ends. CDR3 coding DNA: TGTGCCAGCAGCGGGGGGGGCGCGAGCAATCAGCCCCAGCATTTT. As protein: CASSGGGASNQPQHF.

The chain has TRBV28 and TRBJ2-1, with D possibly being TRBD2 (7 bases). CDR1 is MDHEN, CDR2 SYDVKM, per germline. The CDR3 is 14 residues long. V lost 8 bases and J lost 3, with 14 bases in between. The CDR3 nucleotides read TGTGCCAGCGAGGAGGGGGGGAGCTACAATGAGCAGTTCTTC. Amino acid sequence: CASEEGGSYNEQFF.

The chain uses TRBV28 and TRBJ1-5; unclear D gene. Trimming stripped 3 bases from V and 9 bases from J, with 18 bases between. Germline CDR1 and CDR2: MDHEN and SYDVKM. This CDR3 has 15 residues. CDR3 nucleotide sequence: TGTGCCAGCAGTTTGTCGGACGGAGGTATTTGGCCCCAGCATTTT. Amino acid sequence: CASSLSDGGIWPQHF.

The genes are TRBV11-3 and TRBJ2-7; 7 bases are a match to TRBD1. In germline, CDR1 is SGHNT, CDR2 YENEEA. The CDR3 totals 14 residues. V gave up 5 bases and J gave up 3 bases; unmatched junction bases: 7. CDR3 nucleotides: TGTGCCAGCAGCCGCGACAGGGTTCGCTACGAGCAGTACTTC. This codes for CASSRDRVRYEQYF.

The chain uses TRBV27 and TRBJ2-3; 10 bases are shared with TRBD2. Germline loops: CDR1 MNHEY, CDR2 SMNVEV (reference sequence). The CDR3 is 18 residues long. V was clipped by 6 bases and J by 4 bases; unmatched bases: 16. CDR3 bases: TGTGCCAGCAGCCTAAGGGGCGTGCTAGCGGGAGTCGCAGATACGCAGTATTTT. Its protein product is CASSLRGVLAGVADTQYF.

V usage is TRBV11-3 and J usage is TRBJ2-7, with 9 nucleotides matching TRBD1. This CDR3 has 15 amino acids. After removal of 4 bases from V and 4 bases from J, the junction contained 8 bases not matched to a gene. CDR1 is SGHNT and CDR2 is YENEEA in the germline V gene. CDR3 sequence reads: CASSSGQGRTYEQYF. The CDR3 DNA sequence: TGTGCCAGCAGCTCTGGACAGGGGAGGACGTACGAGCAGTACTTC. Filled out from reference TRBV11-3 and TRBJ2-7, the complete variable domain reads EAGVVQSPRYKIIEKKQPVAFWCNPISGHNTLYWYLQNLGQGPELLIRYENEEAVDDSQLPKDRFSAERLKGVDSTLKIQPAELGDSAVYLCASSSGQGRTYEQYFGPGTRLTVT.

The chain uses TRBV11-2 and TRBJ2-7; 7 nucleotides line up with TRBD2. Germline CDR1 is SGHAT and CDR2 is FQNNGV. V gave up 0 bases and J gave up 1 base; unmatched junction bases: 12. The CDR3 loop spans 18 amino acids. The CDR3 DNA follows: TGTGCCAGCAGCTTAGATCAAGGTGGTCCGGGGGGATCCTACGAGCAGTACTTC. It is translated as CASSLDQGGPGGSYEQYF. The whole variable domain, remainder taken from reference TRBV11-2 and TRBJ2-7, is EAGVAQSPRYKIIEKRQSVAFWCNPISGHATLYWYQQILGQGPKLLIQFQNNGVVDDSQLPKDRFSAERLKGVDSTLKIQPAKLEDSAVYLCASSLDQGGPGGSYEQYFGPGTRLTVT.

V usage is TRBV29-1 and J usage is TRBJ2-3, with 9 bases fitting TRBD1. This CDR3 contains 14 residues. CDR1 SQVTM and CDR2 ANQGSEA come from the germline V gene. V shed 6 bases and J 5 bases; nucleotides not matched to a gene: 9. The CDR3 nucleotides read TGCAGCGTGATACCGGGACAGGGCAAAGATACGCAGTATTTT. Residues: CSVIPGQGKDTQYF.

The chain joins TRBV29-1 to TRBJ2-1; 13 positions match TRBD2. Germline V gives CDR1 SQVTM, CDR2 ANQGSEA. The CDR3 extends over 14 amino acids. V was pared by 7 bases and J by 8 bases, with 8 bases of the junction left unmatched. For the CDR3, the DNA is TGCAGCGGCCGTACTAGCGGGAGGGTCGATGAGCAGTTCTTC. Protein sequence: CSGRTSGRVDEQFF.

This clone was seen only once. The gene calls are TRBV28 and TRBJ2-7, with a weak D call TRBD2 (5 bases). This CDR3 is built from 15 residues. The germline V and J ends were trimmed by 3 bases and 1 base, with 13 bases remaining between them. The germline V gene encodes CDR1 MDHEN and CDR2 SYDVKM. CDR3 region: CASSFEGTGSYEQYF. The CDR3 region has the DNA TGTGCCAGCAGTTTCGAGGGAACGGGGTCCTACGAGCAGTACTTC. Filled out from reference TRBV28 and TRBJ2-7, the complete variable domain reads DVKVTQSSRYLVKRTGEKVFLECVQDMDHENMFWYRQDPGLGLRLIYFSYDVKMKEKGDIPEGYSVSREKKERFSLILESASTNQTSMYLCASSFEGTGSYEQYFGPGTRLTVT.

The chain is built from TRBV2 and TRBJ2-5, with TRBD2 matching 11 bases. This CDR3 is built from 14 residues. Losses at the gene ends were 8 bases for V and 2 bases for J; bases not matched to a gene: 4. Germline loops: CDR1 SNHLY, CDR2 FYNNEI. This chain's CDR3 is CASPTSGEQETQYF. As DNA, the CDR3 is TGTGCCAGCCCGACTAGCGGGGAACAAGAGACCCAGTACTTC. Supplemented by reference TRBV2 and TRBJ2-5, the full variable domain reads EPEVTQTPSHQVTQMGQEVILRCVPISNHLYFYWYRQILGQKVEFLVSFYNNEISEKSEIFDDQFSVERPDGSNFTLKIRSTKLEDSAMYFCASPTSGEQETQYFGPGTRLLVL.

This clone was seen a single time. This chain joins TRBV9 and TRBJ2-7, with 9 bases that match TRBD1. CDR3 length: 14 amino acids. V was pared by 2 bases and J by 4 bases, with 4 bases of the junction left unmatched. Germline V gene lookup returns CDR1 SGDLS and CDR2 YYNGEE. The CDR3 DNA sequence: TGTGCCAGCAGCGTTGGGACAGGGCTGTACGAGCAGTACTTC. This translates into CASSVGTGLYEQYF. Supplemented by reference TRBV9 and TRBJ2-7, the full variable domain reads DSGVTQTPKHLITATGQRVTLRCSPRSGDLSVYWYQQSLDQGLQFLIQYYNGEERAKGNILERFSAQQFPDLHSELNLSSLELGDSALYFCASSVGTGLYEQYFGPGTRLTVT.

This chain connects TRBV27 to TRBJ2-5; TRBD2 matches at 10 bases. The CDR3 runs 20 residues. The V gene end was trimmed by 4 bases and the J gene end by 1 base; junction bases not matched to a gene: 18. The germline V gene encodes CDR1 MNHEY and CDR2 SMNVEV (reference sequence). CDR3 nucleotides: TGTGCCAGCAGTTGGGCCTTTTCTGGTCTAGCGGGAGCTATCCAAGAGACCCAGTACTTC. It translates to CASSWAFSGLAGAIQETQYF.

The V and J genes are TRBV28 and TRBJ2-7; D perhaps matches TRBD2 (5 bases). Germline V gene sequence: CDR1 MDHEN, CDR2 SYDVKM. This CDR3 spans 15 amino acids. The V end lost 5 bases, the J end lost 3 bases, and 17 bases lay between the germline ends. The CDR3 sequence: CASSAGGPGIYEQYF. CDR3 in DNA: TGTGCCAGCAGTGCCGGTGGGCCGGGGATCTACGAGCAGTACTTC.

The count of this clone is one. This sequence joins TRBV6-5 and TRBJ2-7, with TRBD1 matching 7 bases. Germline assignment: CDR1 MNHEY and CDR2 SVGAGI. This CDR3 is built from 15 residues. The V segment lost 6 bases and the J segment 3 bases; nucleotides outside the gene matches: 11. CDR3 sequence: CASRQGIGAFYEQYF. The CDR3 nucleotides read TGTGCCAGCAGACAGGGGATTGGGGCCTTCTACGAGCAGTACTTC.

This clone appeared a few times. This sequence joins TRBV14 and TRBJ2-7; 8 bases match TRBD2. V shed 1 base and J 4 bases; nucleotides not matched to a gene: 3. CDR3 size: 14 residues. Looked up from germline, CDR1 is SGHDN and CDR2 is FVKESK. The CDR3 sequence: CASSQGVAGYEQYF. In nucleotides, the CDR3 is TGTGCCAGCAGCCAAGGGGTAGCGGGATACGAGCAGTACTTC.

V is TRBV10-3 and J is TRBJ2-1; 11 bases are shared with TRBD2. The CDR3 consists of 16 residues. The V segment lost 5 bases and the J segment 2 bases; nucleotides outside the gene matches: 5. Germline V CDR1 and CDR2: ENHRY, SYGVKD. The DNA of the CDR3 is TGTGCCATCAGTCCGACTAGCGGGGAGACCTACAATGAGCAGTTCTTC. It encodes CAISPTSGETYNEQFF.

The chain couples TRBV5-1 to TRBJ2-2; 8 bases match TRBD2. Per germline, CDR1 SGHRS and CDR2 YFSETQ. The CDR3 totals 19 residues. The V and J ends lost 1 base and 2 bases, in that order; junction bases with no gene match: 13. The CDR3 region has the DNA TGCGCCAGCAGCTTGCCTTCCGGGGGAGCGGGAGCCAACACCGGGGAGCTGTTTTTT. As protein: CASSLPSGGAGANTGELFF.

V is TRBV11-2 and J is TRBJ1-1; tentatively, D is TRBD1 (6 bases). The germline gives CDR1 SGHAT, CDR2 FQNNGV. CDR3 length: 15 residues. V was trimmed by 2 bases and J by 5 bases, leaving 15 bases between them. The CDR3 DNA is TGTGCCAGCAGCTTACGGGGGGGCGCGGGGACTGAAGCTTTCTTT. Translation gives CASSLRGGAGTEAFF.

This clone was counted only a few times. The rearrangement joins TRBV3-1 (or the pseudogene TRBV3-2) to TRBJ1-3; the D gene is possibly TRBD1 (5 bases). In germline, CDR1 is LGHDT, CDR2 YNNKEL (reference sequence). The CDR3 sequence is 16 residues long. Trimming stripped 1 base from V and 0 bases from J, with 10 bases between. CDR3 sequence reads: CASSQGSGNSGNTIYF. The CDR3 DNA reads as TGTGCCAGCAGCCAAGGGTCAGGGAACTCTGGAAACACCATATATTTT.